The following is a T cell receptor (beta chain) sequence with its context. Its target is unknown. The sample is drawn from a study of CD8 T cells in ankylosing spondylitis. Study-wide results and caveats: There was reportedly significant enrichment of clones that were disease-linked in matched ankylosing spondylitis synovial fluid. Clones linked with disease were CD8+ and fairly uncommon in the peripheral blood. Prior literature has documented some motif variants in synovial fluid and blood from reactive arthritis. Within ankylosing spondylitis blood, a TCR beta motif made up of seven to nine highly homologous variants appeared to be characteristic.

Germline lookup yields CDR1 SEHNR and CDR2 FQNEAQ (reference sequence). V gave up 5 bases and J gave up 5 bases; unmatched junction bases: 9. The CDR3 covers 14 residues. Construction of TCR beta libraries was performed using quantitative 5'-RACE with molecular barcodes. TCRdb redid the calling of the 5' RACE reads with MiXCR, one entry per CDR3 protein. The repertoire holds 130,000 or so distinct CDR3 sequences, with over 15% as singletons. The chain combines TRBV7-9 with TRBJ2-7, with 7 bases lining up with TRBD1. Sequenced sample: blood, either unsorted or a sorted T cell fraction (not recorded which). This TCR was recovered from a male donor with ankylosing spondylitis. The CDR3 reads CASSPPTGRDEQYF. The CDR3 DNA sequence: TGTGCCAGCAGCCCCCCGACAGGGCGGGACGAGCAGTACTTC.